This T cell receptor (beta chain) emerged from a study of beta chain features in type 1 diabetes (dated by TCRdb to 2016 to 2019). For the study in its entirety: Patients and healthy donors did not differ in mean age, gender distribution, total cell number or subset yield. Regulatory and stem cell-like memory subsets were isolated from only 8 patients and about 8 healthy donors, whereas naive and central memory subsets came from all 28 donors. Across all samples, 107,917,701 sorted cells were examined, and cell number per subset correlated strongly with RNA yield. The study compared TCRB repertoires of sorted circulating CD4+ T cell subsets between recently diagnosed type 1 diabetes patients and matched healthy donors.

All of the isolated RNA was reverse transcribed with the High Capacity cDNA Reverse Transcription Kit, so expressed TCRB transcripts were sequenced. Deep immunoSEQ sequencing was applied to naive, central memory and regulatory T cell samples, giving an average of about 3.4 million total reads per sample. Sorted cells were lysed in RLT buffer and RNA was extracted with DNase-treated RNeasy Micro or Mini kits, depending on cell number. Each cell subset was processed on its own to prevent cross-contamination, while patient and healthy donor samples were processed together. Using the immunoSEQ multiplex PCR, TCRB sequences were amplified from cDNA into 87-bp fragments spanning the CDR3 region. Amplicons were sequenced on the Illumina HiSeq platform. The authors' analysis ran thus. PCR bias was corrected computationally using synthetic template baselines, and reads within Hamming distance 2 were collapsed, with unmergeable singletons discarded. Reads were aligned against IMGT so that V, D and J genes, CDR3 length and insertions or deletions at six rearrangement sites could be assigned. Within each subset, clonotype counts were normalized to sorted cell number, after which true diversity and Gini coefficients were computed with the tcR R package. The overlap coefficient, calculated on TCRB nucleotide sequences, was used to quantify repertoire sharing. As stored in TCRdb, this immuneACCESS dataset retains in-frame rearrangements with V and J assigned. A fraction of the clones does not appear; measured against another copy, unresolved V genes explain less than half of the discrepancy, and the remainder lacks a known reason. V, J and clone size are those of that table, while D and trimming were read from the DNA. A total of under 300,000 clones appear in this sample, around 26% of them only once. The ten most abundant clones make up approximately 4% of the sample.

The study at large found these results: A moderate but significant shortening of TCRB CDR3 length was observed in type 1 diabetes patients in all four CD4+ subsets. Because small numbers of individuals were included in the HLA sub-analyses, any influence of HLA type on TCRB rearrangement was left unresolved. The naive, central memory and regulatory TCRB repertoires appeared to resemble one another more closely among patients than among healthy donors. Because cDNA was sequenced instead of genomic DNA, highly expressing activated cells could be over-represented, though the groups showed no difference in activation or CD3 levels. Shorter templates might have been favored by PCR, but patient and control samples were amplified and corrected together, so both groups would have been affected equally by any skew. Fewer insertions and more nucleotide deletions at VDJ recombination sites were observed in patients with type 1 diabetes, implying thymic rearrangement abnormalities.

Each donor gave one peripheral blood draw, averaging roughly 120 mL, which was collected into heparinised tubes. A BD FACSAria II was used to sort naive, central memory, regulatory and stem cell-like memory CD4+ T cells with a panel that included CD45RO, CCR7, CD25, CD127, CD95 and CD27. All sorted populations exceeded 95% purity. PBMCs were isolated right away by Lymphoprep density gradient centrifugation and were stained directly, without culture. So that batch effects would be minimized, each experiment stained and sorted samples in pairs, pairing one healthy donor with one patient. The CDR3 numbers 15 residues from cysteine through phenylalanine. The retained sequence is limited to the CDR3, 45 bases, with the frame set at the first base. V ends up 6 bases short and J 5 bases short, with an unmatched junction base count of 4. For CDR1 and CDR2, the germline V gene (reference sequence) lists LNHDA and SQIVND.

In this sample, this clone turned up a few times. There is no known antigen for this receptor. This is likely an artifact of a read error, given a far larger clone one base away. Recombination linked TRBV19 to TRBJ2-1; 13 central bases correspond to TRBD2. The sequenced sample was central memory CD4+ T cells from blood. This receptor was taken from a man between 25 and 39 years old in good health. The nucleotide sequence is TGTGCCAGTAGCGCACTAGCGGGGGGGGACAATGAGCAGTTCTTC. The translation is CASSALAGGDNEQFF.